This T cell receptor beta chain was identified in a study of T cells in Graves' hyperthyroidism and ophthalmopathy (dated by TCRdb to between 2017 and 2020). Looking at the study overall: To identify TCR V-J signatures that set the groups apart, the researchers used a discovery cohort of 90 to 100 patients, made up of roughly 45 with Graves' ophthalmopathy and approximately 57 with stable Graves' hyperthyroidism. The paper describes TCR Vbeta CDR3 sequencing of 135 peripheral blood samples, made up of around 41 ophthalmopathy patients, roughly 80 hyperthyroidism patients and approximately 17 progressor patients. An independent validation cohort of around 19 hyperthyroidism patients and approximately 16 patients who later progressed to ophthalmopathy tested prospective prediction of ophthalmopathy. The 75 to 100 discovery patients were randomly divided into training and test sets at a 7:3 ratio. After sampling, hyperthyroidism patients received methimazole starting at 30 mg daily, and ophthalmopathy patients received high-dose intravenous methylprednisolone. Thyroid tissue and blood T-cell repertoires from six Graves' hyperthyroidism patients were also compared in the study. The investigation overall reported the following: In validation, the model predicted progression to ophthalmopathy a median of approximately 6.6 months before onset, with approximately 71% sensitivity and roughly 77% specificity. No statistical method was used to set the sample size in advance, and investigators knew the group allocation. Most expanded thyroid clonotypes (frequency above 0.001) were also found in blood, which suggests that blood repertoires may mirror thyroid immune responses. In cross-validation, a model built on a 13 V-J signature told ophthalmopathy apart from stable hyperthyroidism with 87.88% sensitivity and about 81% specificity, and in testing the same model reached 80%/75%.

The CDR3 spans 14 residues, from the cysteine through the phenylalanine. Kept here is only the CDR3 DNA, which spans 42 bases and is read in frame from base 1. Looking up the germline V gene (reference sequence) yields CDR1 DFQATT and CDR2 SNEGSKA. V is reduced by 6 bases and J by 1 base, leaving a spacing of 13 bases between them. A patient counted as having stable Graves' hyperthyroidism if no progression to ophthalmopathy occurred over 18 months of follow-up. The hyperthyroidism patients were between 18 and 65 years old and newly diagnosed, with a disease duration of less than 2 months. Any patient with an uncontrolled infection, another autoimmune disease, pregnancy or lactation was excluded. Diagnoses were based on clinical symptoms, serum thyroxine and TRAb, thyroid ultrasound and orbital computed tomography. Total RNA was extracted using Trizol reagent, and RNA quality was assessed on an Agilent 2100 Bioanalyzer.

The table lists this clonotype with many counts. No antigen is known for it. Nothing much larger sits one base from this clone, and base qualities are not available. Amplification of TCR beta CDR3 regions was carried out from RNA transcripts. For the first round of RT-PCR on the TCR CDR3, the HTBI primer set was used together with the Qiagen OneStep RT-PCR kit. A second multiplex PCR round built the libraries, followed by size selection and purification. The libraries were sequenced on an Illumina HiSeq2000 using paired-end 100 bp reads. In the authors' own workflow: Raw data were processed with SOAPnuke, discarding reads with adapters, uncalled bases, mean Phred below 15, or no exact constant-primer or identifier match. High-quality paired reads were merged with COPE v1.2.5, and unique nucleotide sequences were defined as clonotypes. MiTCR v1.1 was used to align clonotypes to the IMGT TRBV, TRBD and TRBJ reference segments. Analysis was restricted to V-J combinations with a frequency above 0.0001, which covered 98% to 99.2% of repertoires. The TCS score was defined as F50 (clonal expansion) divided by E x V (chaos), with BLOSUM62-based TCRdist calculated between CDR3 peptides within each V-J. Welch's t-statistics and random forest reduced 500 to 550 V-J features to under 15, which were used in a naive Bayes classifier (R e1071). The Morisita-Horn index was used to measure how similar the thyroid and blood repertoires were. The raw public data were reprocessed by TCRdb itself: fastp quality trimming at Q25, MiXCR clonotype calling, in-frame beta chains only. Identical CDR3 proteins give one entry, which carries the most common genes and DNA. Clone size and V and J calls follow TCRdb, not the original study. The sample contains almost 600,000 distinct CDR3 sequences, under 60% of them found a single time. Of the sample, approximately 7.5% falls within the top ten clones.

Input material: peripheral blood or thyroid tissue (not recorded which). This chain joins TRBV20-1 to TRBJ1-5; possibly the D gene is TRBD1, per 6 matching bases. This clonotype originated in a young woman with Graves' hyperthyroidism. In nucleotide form, the sequence is TGCAGTGCCACAGATGGGGGCAGCAATCAGCCCCAGCATTTT. The translation is CSATDGGSNQPQHF.